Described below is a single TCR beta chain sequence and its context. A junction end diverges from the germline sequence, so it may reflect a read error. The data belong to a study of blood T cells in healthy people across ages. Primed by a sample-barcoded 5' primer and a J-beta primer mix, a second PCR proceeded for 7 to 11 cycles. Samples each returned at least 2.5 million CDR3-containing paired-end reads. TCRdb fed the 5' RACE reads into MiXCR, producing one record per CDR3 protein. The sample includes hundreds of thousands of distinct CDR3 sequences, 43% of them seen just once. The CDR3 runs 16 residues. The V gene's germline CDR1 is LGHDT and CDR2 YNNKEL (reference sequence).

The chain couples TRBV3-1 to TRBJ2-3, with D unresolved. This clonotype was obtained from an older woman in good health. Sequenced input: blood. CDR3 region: CASSGLAENSTDTRYF. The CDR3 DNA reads TGTGCCAGCAGCGGGCTGGCGGAAAATAGCACAGATACGCGGTATTTT.